This TCR beta chain was retrieved from a study of vaccination effects on CD4 cells after COVID-19. Study context: Antigen-specific CD4+ T cells were expanded with viral peptide pools in the ViraFEST assay before sequencing. Of the BNT162b2 and mRNA-1273 vaccines, participants received two doses of one or the other.

The V and J ends lost 3 bases and 12 bases respectively, with 17 bases between them. Germline CDR1 and CDR2: WNHNN and SYGVQD (reference sequence). This CDR3 has 13 amino acids. The study, taken as a whole, reports: In the study, convalescent patients were few, and early post-infection timepoints were absent.

Isolation of CD4+ T cells took place after more than 9 days of culture. A half-medium replacement with IL-2 medium was carried out on days 3 and 7. Comment on this clone: As yet, its antigen is unknown.

Profiling relied on immunoSEQ multiplex PCR, and the TCRdb table lists in-frame clones only, not all of them. The repertoire holds tens of thousands of clones, with 65% to 70% as singletons. The clonotype was recovered from a human donor who received a COVID-19 vaccine. V and J are TRBV10-1 and TRBJ1-1; TRBD1 is a possible D gene (5 bases). Specimen: CD4+ T cells from PBMCs cultured without peptide, collected before COVID-19 vaccination. CDR3 region: CASSDGLPGRTFF. The CDR3 DNA is TGCGCCAGCAGTGATGGGTTACCAGGGCGAACTTTCTTT.